One and the same sample provided the 27 T cell receptor beta chains below, sequenced in a study of T cells in Graves' hyperthyroidism and ophthalmopathy. Amplified regions were TCR beta CDR3 sequences from RNA transcripts. The TCR CDR3 first-round RT-PCR relied on the HTBI primer set. TCRdb ran MiXCR on the multiplex PCR reads and lists one entry per CDR3 protein. This sample yields over 650,000 distinct CDR3 sequences, of which nearly 45% are seen a single time; roughly 6.5% belongs to the top ten. Specimen: peripheral blood or thyroid tissue (not recorded which). The source of these receptors is an adult man with Graves' disease, either hyperthyroidism or ophthalmopathy (not recorded which).

The chain joins TRBV9 to TRBJ1-3; TRBD1 is a possible D gene (5 bases). In germline, CDR1 is SGDLS, CDR2 YYNGEE. The CDR3 totals 16 residues. The V gene lost 0 bases and the J gene lost 0 bases, with 10 bases spanning the gap. This CDR3 is CASSVGRAFSGNTIYF. The DNA for the CDR3 is TGTGCCAGCAGCGTAGGCAGGGCCTTCTCTGGAAACACCATATATTTT.

The chain joins TRBV19 to TRBJ1-5, with D maybe TRBD1 (6 bases). The germline V and J ends were trimmed by 1 base and 1 base, with 8 bases remaining between them. In germline, CDR1 is LNHDA, CDR2 SQIVND (reference sequence). The length of the CDR3 is 15 residues. CDR3 region: CASSIVGGSNQPQHF. As DNA, the CDR3 is TGTGCCAGTAGTATAGTAGGGGGAAGCAATCAGCCCCAGCATTTT.

Only a few counts were recorded for this clonotype. The rearrangement uses TRBV24-1 and TRBJ1-5; tentatively, D is TRBD1 (6 bases). Germline CDR1 KGHDR, CDR2 SFDVKD. There are 14 residues in the CDR3. The germline V and J ends were trimmed by 11 bases and 3 bases, with 16 bases remaining between them. The CDR3: CASKPGQLNQPQHF. As DNA, the CDR3 is TGTGCCAGCAAACCAGGACAGCTCAATCAGCCCCAGCATTTT.

This clonotype came up a few times. The CDR3 is CASRRYLGPNNSPLHF. In DNA, the CDR3 is TGTGCCAGCAGGAGATACCTCGGACCAAATAATTCACCCCTCCACTTT. The chain recombines TRBV6-5 with TRBJ1-6; unclear D gene. Trimming took 6 bases from V and 5 from J, leaving 17 bases between them. Germline V gives CDR1 MNHEY, CDR2 SVGAGI. CDR3 length: 16 amino acids.

This clonotype was picked up many times. V and J are TRBV20-1 and TRBJ1-5; D is perhaps TRBD1 (6 bases). The CDR3 contains 13 residues. The germline gives CDR1 DFQATT, CDR2 SNEGSKA (reference sequence). This chain's CDR3 is CSVQGNSNQPQHF. The CDR3 region has the DNA TGCAGCGTACAGGGTAATAGCAATCAGCCCCAGCATTTT.

The rearrangement uses TRBV9 and TRBJ1-6; 9 positions match TRBD1. CDR3 length: 16 residues. Trimming removed 4 bases from V and 1 base from J; junction bases left unmatched: 3. From germline, CDR1 is SGDLS and CDR2 YYNGEE. CDR3 protein: CASSRTGDSYNSPLHF. The CDR3 DNA follows: TGTGCCAGCAGCAGGACAGGGGATTCCTATAATTCACCCCTCCACTTT.

V and J are TRBV2 and TRBJ1-6, with 7 bases that match TRBD1. Germline loops: CDR1 SNHLY, CDR2 FYNNEI. CDR3 length equals 17 residues. V was pared by 1 base and J by 0 bases, with 3 bases of the junction left unmatched. In nucleotides, the CDR3 is TGTGCCAGCAGTGAAGAGGGGGCGAGCTCCTATAATTCACCCCTCCACTTT. Translation: CASSEEGASSYNSPLHF. The full variable domain, rest sourced from reference TRBV2 and TRBJ1-6, is EPEVTQTPSHQVTQMGQEVILRCVPISNHLYFYWYRQILGQKVEFLVSFYNNEISEKSEIFDDQFSVERPDGSNFTLKIRSTKLEDSAMYFCASSEEGASSYNSPLHFGNGTRLTVT.

CDR3 in DNA: TGCGCCAGCAGCACTACAGGGCTCGGAATGAACACTGAAGCTTTCTTT. Encoded protein: CASSTTGLGMNTEAFF. V usage is TRBV5-1 and J usage is TRBJ1-1; D may be TRBD1 (6 bases). Trimming took off 4 bases at V and 0 bases at J, with 16 bases between the two ends. In germline, CDR1 is SGHRS, CDR2 YFSETQ. The CDR3 totals 16 residues.

The chain has TRBV2 and TRBJ2-7, with no clear D. The CDR3 spans 15 residues. Trimming took 4 bases from V and 0 from J, leaving 13 bases between them. The germline CDR1 and CDR2 sequences are SNHLY and FYNNEI. The CDR3 DNA sequence: TGTGCCAGCAGTGTCCGGCAACAGAGCTCCTACGAGCAGTACTTC. Protein: CASSVRQQSSYEQYF.

The chain employs TRBV5-1 and TRBJ1-5; D is unresolved. The germline CDR1 and CDR2 sequences are SGHRS and YFSETQ. V lost 4 bases and J 4 bases, leaving 18 bases between the germline ends. This CDR3 is built from 16 residues. The CDR3 DNA sequence: TGCGCCAGCAGCCAAGAGGCCGGGGTCAGGAATCAGCCCCAGCATTTT. Translation: CASSQEAGVRNQPQHF. The full variable domain, in which reference TRBV5-1 and TRBJ1-5 provide the parts outside the CDR3, is KAGVTQTPRYLIKTRGQQVTLSCSPISGHRSVSWYQQTPGQGLQFLFEYFSETQRNKGNFPGRFSGRQFSNSRSEMNVSTLELGDSALYLCASSQEAGVRNQPQHFGDGTRLSIL.

The chain carries TRBV7-8 and TRBJ2-7; 8 nucleotides align to TRBD1. This CDR3 contains 16 residues. The J segment lost 7 bases and the V segment lost 1 base, leaving 12 bases of the junction unmatched. Germline CDR1 and CDR2: SGHVS and FQNEAQ. Written as DNA, the CDR3 is TGTGCCAGCAGCTTAGGGGGGTGGACAGGGAAATGGGAGCAGTACTTC. Translated, it gives CASSLGGWTGKWEQYF.

In this sample, this clonotype turned up many times. The gene calls are TRBV7-9 and TRBJ2-6; no clear D gene. CDR1 is SEHNR and CDR2 is FQNEAQ in the germline V gene (reference sequence). The CDR3 consists of 15 residues. The germline V and J ends were trimmed by 2 bases and 1 base, with 6 bases remaining between them. This CDR3 is CASSLSQSGANVLTF. Written as DNA, the CDR3 is TGTGCCAGCAGCTTAAGTCAGTCTGGGGCCAACGTCCTGACTTTC.

To note about this clonotype: The junction and the germline gene differ at one end; a read error may be behind it. V is TRBV15 and J is TRBJ1-5; no firm D call. Germline V gives CDR1 LNHNV, CDR2 YYDKDF (reference sequence). The CDR3 has 15 amino acids. The CDR3 loop reads CASSFHSLATQSQHF. CDR3 DNA sequence: TGTGCCAGCAGTTTCCATAGTTTGGCCACTCAGTCCCAGCATTTT.

This clonotype was counted between two and nine times. The rearrangement links TRBV20-1 to TRBJ1-2; the match to TRBD1 covers 7 bases. V dropped 0 bases and J dropped 7; count of bases not matched to a gene: 8. This CDR3 contains 14 residues. Germline values: CDR1 DFQATT, CDR2 SNEGSKA (reference sequence). The CDR3: CSAREIGGASGYTF. The CDR3 coding sequence is TGCAGTGCTAGAGAGATAGGGGGCGCGAGTGGCTACACCTTC.

Turning to this clonotype: An end of the junction does not agree with germline; a read error may underlie this. J is TRBJ1-3 and V is TRBV7-8, with D unclear. Germline V gives CDR1 SGHVS, CDR2 FQNEAQ. This CDR3 spans 17 amino acids. The CDR3 region is CASSSTNGWGSGNTIYF. The CDR3 DNA reads TGCGCCAGCAGCTCAACCAACGGGTGGGGCTCTGGAAACACCATATATTTT.

This rearrangement joins TRBV10-1 to TRBJ2-3; D uncertain. CDR3 length: 13 amino acids. Per germline, CDR1 WNHNN and CDR2 SYGVQD (reference sequence). The V end was cut by 5 bases, the J end by 0 bases, with 6 bases between. CDR3 DNA sequence: TGCGCCAGCAGTCGACGGAGCACAGATACGCAGTATTTT. Translation gives CASSRRSTDTQYF.

The chain is built from TRBV5-1 and TRBJ2-7, with a weak D call TRBD1 (6 bases). In germline, CDR1 is SGHRS, CDR2 YFSETQ. The CDR3 runs to 14 residues. V lost 3 bases and J lost 1, with 11 bases in between. CDR3 DNA sequence: TGCGCCAGCAGCTACAACGGACAGTCCTACGAGCAGTACTTC. Protein product: CASSYNGQSYEQYF.

The DNA of the CDR3 is TGCAGCGCCGAGGACCGGTTTGAAAAACTGTTTTTT. Encoded protein: CSAEDRFEKLFF. V gene TRBV29-1 combines with J gene TRBJ1-4; no definite D call. V lost 7 bases to trimming and J lost 7 bases, with 13 bases between them. The CDR3 extends over 12 amino acids. CDR1 and CDR2 (germline): SQVTM, ANQGSEA.

Ten or more counts support this clonotype. The CDR3 nucleotides are TGTGCCAGCAGTAGGACCCGGGGTGGTACTGAAGCTTTCTTT. Protein sequence: CASSRTRGGTEAFF. The V gene is TRBV2, the J gene TRBJ1-1; no reliable D call. V lost 5 bases and J 5 bases, leaving 15 bases between the germline ends. The CDR3 runs to 14 residues. CDR1 SNHLY and CDR2 FYNNEI come from the germline V gene. The variable domain in full, completed from reference TRBV2 and TRBJ1-1, reads EPEVTQTPSHQVTQMGQEVILRCVPISNHLYFYWYRQILGQKVEFLVSFYNNEISEKSEIFDDQFSVERPDGSNFTLKIRSTKLEDSAMYFCASSRTRGGTEAFFGQGTRLTVV.

This clonotype occurred once. A much larger clone lies one base from this, so it may be a read error. The chain joins TRBV7-6 to TRBJ2-2; 9 bases fit TRBD2. Unmatched junction bases numbered 9, after V lost 1 base and J lost 6 bases. Germline CDR1 SGHVS, CDR2 FNYEAQ. The length of the CDR3 is 17 residues. This chain's CDR3 is CASSLGLADGLAGELFF. The CDR3 DNA follows: TGTGCCAGCAGCTTAGGACTAGCGGATGGACTGGCCGGGGAGCTGTTTTTT.

V is TRBV29-1 and J is TRBJ2-3, with D unresolved. V lost 6 bases, J lost 5 bases, and 15 bases lay in between. CDR1 is SQVTM and CDR2 is ANQGSEA in the germline V gene. This CDR3 contains 13 residues. CDR3 protein: CSVQTGAGDTQYF. The CDR3 coding sequence is TGCAGCGTCCAAACGGGTGCCGGAGATACGCAGTATTTT.

This sequence joins TRBV7-9 and TRBJ1-2; 9 bases fit TRBD1. Trimming at V came to 3 bases and at J to 6 bases, leaving 11 bases not matched to a gene. Germline CDR1 is SEHNR and CDR2 is FQNEAQ (reference sequence). This CDR3 contains 16 residues. The CDR3 nucleotides are TGTGCCAGCAGCTTCACGCGGGACAGGGAGTTAAATGGCTACACCTTC. It translates to CASSFTRDRELNGYTF.

This clonotype was seen only a few times. V gene TRBV7-9 combines with J gene TRBJ1-1, with 9 nucleotides matching TRBD1. The V and J ends lost 5 bases and 1 base, in that order; junction bases with no gene match: 8. Germline CDR1 and CDR2: SEHNR and FQNEAQ (reference sequence). The CDR3 has 16 residues. In DNA form, the CDR3 reads TGTGCCAGCAGCCCCCCCGGGACAGGGAGGAACACTGAAGCTTTCTTT. Its translation: CASSPPGTGRNTEAFF.

This clonotype came up many times. This chain connects TRBV19 to TRBJ2-6; the match to TRBD1 covers 8 bases. The CDR3 is made up of 16 amino acids. V shed 8 bases and J 0 bases; nucleotides not matched to a gene: 6. Germline V lookup: CDR1 LNHDA, CDR2 SQIVND (reference sequence). This chain's CDR3 is CASDDRGISGANVLTF. DNA of the CDR3: TGTGCCAGTGACGACAGGGGCATCTCTGGGGCCAACGTCCTGACTTTC.

The chain couples TRBV7-3 to TRBJ2-5; D perhaps matches TRBD2 (6 bases). V was trimmed by 2 bases and J by 4 bases, leaving 17 bases between them. CDR1 and CDR2 (germline): SGHTA, FQGTGA. The length of the CDR3 is 16 residues. For the CDR3, the DNA is TGTGCCAGCAGCTTAGCCGAGGAGGGGTGGGGAGAGACCCAGTACTTC. This translates into CASSLAEEGWGETQYF. The entire variable domain, with the rest obtained from reference TRBV7-3 and TRBJ2-5, is as follows: GAGVSQTPSNKVTEKGKYVELRCDPISGHTALYWYRQSLGQGPEFLIYFQGTGAADDSGLPNDRFFAVRPEGSVSTLKIQRTERGDSAVYLCASSLAEEGWGETQYFGPGTRLLVL.

In DNA form, the CDR3 reads TGTGCCAGCAGCCCCAGGGCAGGGGAAAACACCATATATTTT. Its protein is CASSPRAGENTIYF. This chain joins TRBV7-2 and TRBJ1-3; maybe TRBD1 (6 bases). V lost 5 bases, J lost 6 bases, and 14 bases lay in between. The germline CDR1 and CDR2 sequences are SGHTA and FQGNSA. This CDR3 is 14 amino acids long.

V is TRBV7-9 and J is TRBJ1-2; 11 positions agree with TRBD1. The CDR3 runs 16 residues. Unmatched junction bases numbered 8, after V lost 1 base and J lost 7 bases. Looked up from germline, CDR1 is SEHNR and CDR2 is FQNEAQ (reference sequence). Here the CDR3 DNA reads TGTGCCAGCAGCTTAGACTGGACAGGGGGCGGTAGTGGCTACACCTTC. Protein: CASSLDWTGGGSGYTF. The full variable domain, completed using reference TRBV7-9 and TRBJ1-2, is DTGVSQNPRHKITKRGQNVTFRCDPISEHNRLYWYRQTLGQGPEFLTYFQNEAQLEKSRLLSDRFSAERPKGSFSTLEIQRTEQGDSAMYLCASSLDWTGGGSGYTFGSGTRLTVV.